Only one count was recorded for the clone carrying this T cell receptor beta chain. Antigen unknown. The sample originates from a study of cytomegalovirus exposure and HLA in healthy donors. Study outcomes and limitations: TCR beta chains numbering under 200 were designated cytomegalovirus-associated.

Germline trimming cut 5 bases from V and 2 bases from J; bases unmatched to any gene: 10. The CDR3 covers 16 residues. Per germline, CDR1 SSHAT and CDR2 FNYEAQ (reference sequence). Primers: 60 Vbeta forward and 13 Jbeta reverse. TCRdb keeps only in-frame clones here, not all; method: immunoSEQ multiplex PCR. The sample consists of around 130,000 clones, 81% of them appearing once. The sequencing sample was made of PBMCs. The clonotype originates from a woman aged 40 to 50 in good health and CMV-seronegative. The rearrangement joins TRBV7-7 to TRBJ2-3; 7 nucleotides line up with TRBD2. The CDR3 nucleotides are TGTGCCAGCAGCCCCGCGGGGGTGGCCACCACAGATACGCAGTATTTT. Its protein product is CASSPAGVATTDTQYF.